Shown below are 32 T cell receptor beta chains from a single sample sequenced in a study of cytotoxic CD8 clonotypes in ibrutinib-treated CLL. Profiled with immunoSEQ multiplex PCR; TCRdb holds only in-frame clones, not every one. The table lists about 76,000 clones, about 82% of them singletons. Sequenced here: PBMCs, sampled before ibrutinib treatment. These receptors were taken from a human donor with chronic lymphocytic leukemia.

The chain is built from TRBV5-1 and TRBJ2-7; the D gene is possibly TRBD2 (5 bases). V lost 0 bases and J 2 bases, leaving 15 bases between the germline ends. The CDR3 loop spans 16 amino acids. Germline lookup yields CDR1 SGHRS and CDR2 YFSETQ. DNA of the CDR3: TGCGCCAGCAGCTTGGCGCCCCTGGACTCGACCTACGAGCAGTACTTC. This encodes CASSLAPLDSTYEQYF.

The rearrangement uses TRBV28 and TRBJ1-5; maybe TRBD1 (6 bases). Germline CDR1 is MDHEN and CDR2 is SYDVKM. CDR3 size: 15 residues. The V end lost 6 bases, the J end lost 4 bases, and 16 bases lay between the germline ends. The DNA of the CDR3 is TGTGCCAGCAGACAGACACAGGGATTGAATCAGCCCCAGCATTTT. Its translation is CASRQTQGLNQPQHF.

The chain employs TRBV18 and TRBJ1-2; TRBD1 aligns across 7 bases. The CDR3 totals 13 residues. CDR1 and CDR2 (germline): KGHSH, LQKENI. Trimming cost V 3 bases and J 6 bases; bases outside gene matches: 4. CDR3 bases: TGTGCCAGCTCACCCGACAGGGTTAATGGCTACACCTTC. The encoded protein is CASSPDRVNGYTF.

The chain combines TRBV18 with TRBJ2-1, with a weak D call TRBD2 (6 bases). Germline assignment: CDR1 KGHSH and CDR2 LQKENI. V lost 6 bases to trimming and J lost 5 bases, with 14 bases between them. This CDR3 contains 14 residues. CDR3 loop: CASSLGGKHNEQFF. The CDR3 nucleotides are TGTGCCAGCTCCCTCGGGGGAAAACACAATGAGCAGTTCTTC.

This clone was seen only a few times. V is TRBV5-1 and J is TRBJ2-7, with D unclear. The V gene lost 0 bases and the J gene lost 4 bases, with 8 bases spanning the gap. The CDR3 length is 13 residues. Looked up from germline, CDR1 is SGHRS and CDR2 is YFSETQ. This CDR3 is CASSLDLGYEQYF. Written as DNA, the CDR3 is TGCGCCAGCAGCTTGGACTTAGGATACGAGCAGTACTTC.

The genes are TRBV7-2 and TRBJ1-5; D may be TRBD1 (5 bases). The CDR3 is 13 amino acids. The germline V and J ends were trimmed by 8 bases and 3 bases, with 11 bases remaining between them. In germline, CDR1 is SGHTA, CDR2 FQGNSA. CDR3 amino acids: CASGAVNNQPQHF. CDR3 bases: TGTGCCAGCGGGGCAGTGAACAATCAGCCCCAGCATTTT.

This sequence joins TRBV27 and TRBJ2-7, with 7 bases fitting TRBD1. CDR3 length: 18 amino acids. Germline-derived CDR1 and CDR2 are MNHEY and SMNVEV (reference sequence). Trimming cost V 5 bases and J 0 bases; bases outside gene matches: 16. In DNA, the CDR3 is TGTGCCAGCAGTCCTACTACAGGGGAGAAGGGGAGCTCCTACGAGCAGTACTTC. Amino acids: CASSPTTGEKGSSYEQYF.

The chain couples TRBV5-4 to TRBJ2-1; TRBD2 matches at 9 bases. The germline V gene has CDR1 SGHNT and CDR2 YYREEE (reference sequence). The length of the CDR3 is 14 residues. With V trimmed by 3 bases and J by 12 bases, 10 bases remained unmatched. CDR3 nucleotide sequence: TGTGCCAGCAGCTCTGCGGGAGGGCCGGGGTGGCAGTTCTTC. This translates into CASSSAGGPGWQFF.

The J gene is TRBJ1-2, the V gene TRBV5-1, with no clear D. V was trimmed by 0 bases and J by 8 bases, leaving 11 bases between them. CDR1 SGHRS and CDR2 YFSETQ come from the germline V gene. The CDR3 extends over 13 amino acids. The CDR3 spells CASSLGSREGYTF. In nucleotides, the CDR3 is TGCGCCAGCAGCTTGGGCAGTAGGGAGGGCTACACCTTC.

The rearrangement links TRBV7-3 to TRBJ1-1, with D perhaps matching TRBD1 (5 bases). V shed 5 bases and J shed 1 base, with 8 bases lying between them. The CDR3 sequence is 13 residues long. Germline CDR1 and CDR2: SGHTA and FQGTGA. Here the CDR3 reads CASSQDRNTEAFF. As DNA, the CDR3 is TGTGCCAGCAGCCAAGACAGGAACACTGAAGCTTTCTTT.

The CDR3 spells CASSFNRLAGWGSYNEQFF. CDR3 bases: TGTGCCAGCAGTTTTAATCGGCTAGCGGGATGGGGCTCCTACAATGAGCAGTTCTTC. The chain joins TRBV27 to TRBJ2-1, with TRBD2 matching 9 bases. The V and J ends lost 3 bases and 0 bases, in that order; junction bases with no gene match: 12. The CDR3 runs to 19 residues. The V gene's germline CDR1 is MNHEY and CDR2 SMNVEV (reference sequence).

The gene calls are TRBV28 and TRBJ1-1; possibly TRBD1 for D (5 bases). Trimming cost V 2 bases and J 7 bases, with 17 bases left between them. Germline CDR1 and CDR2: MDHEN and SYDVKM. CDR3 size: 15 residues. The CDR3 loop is CASSLLGRGDFEAFF. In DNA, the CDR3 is TGTGCCAGCAGTTTACTGGGTCGAGGGGATTTTGAAGCTTTCTTT.

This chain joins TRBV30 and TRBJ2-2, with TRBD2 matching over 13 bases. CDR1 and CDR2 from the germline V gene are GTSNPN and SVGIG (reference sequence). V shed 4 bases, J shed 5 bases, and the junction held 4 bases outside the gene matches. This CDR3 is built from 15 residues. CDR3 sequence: CAWKGLAGYTGELFF. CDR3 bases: TGTGCCTGGAAGGGACTAGCGGGATATACCGGGGAGCTGTTTTTT.

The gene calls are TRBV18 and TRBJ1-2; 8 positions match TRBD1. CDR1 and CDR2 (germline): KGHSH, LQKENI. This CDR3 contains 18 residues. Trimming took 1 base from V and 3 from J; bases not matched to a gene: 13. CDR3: CASSPQSPTGERDYGYTF. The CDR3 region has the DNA TGTGCCAGCTCACCACAATCCCCGACAGGGGAGCGCGACTATGGCTACACCTTC.

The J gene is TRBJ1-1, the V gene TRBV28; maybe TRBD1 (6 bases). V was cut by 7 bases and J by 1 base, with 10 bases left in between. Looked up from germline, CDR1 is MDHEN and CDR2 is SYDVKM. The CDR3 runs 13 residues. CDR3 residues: CASIMDRNTEAFF. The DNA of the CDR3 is TGTGCCAGCATTATGGACAGGAACACTGAAGCTTTCTTT.

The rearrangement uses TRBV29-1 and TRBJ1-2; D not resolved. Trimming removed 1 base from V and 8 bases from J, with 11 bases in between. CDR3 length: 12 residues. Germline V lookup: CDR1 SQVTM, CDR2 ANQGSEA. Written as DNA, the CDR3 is TGCAGCGTTGAAGGGTCCCTCGGGGGCTACACCTTC. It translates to CSVEGSLGGYTF.

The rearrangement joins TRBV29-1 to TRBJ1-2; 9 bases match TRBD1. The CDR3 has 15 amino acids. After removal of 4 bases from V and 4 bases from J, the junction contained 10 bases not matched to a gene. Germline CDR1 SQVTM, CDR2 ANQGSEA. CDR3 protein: CSVVRDRDSLYGYTF. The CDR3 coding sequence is TGCAGCGTTGTACGGGACAGGGATTCACTCTATGGCTACACCTTC. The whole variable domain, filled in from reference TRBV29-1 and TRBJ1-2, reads SAVISQKPSRDICQRGTSLTIQCQVDSQVTMMFWYRQQPGQSLTLIATANQGSEATYESGFVIDKFPISRPNLTFSTLTVSNMSPEDSSIYLCSVVRDRDSLYGYTFGSGTRLTVV.

As DNA, the CDR3 is TGTGCCAGCTCACCAAAGGGCCCAGGGGCGGGAGGCACAGATACGCAGTATTTT. Protein product: CASSPKGPGAGGTDTQYF. The V gene is TRBV18, the J gene TRBJ2-3; a weak D match, TRBD2 (7 bases). The V end was cut by 2 bases, the J end by 1 base, with 19 bases between. The germline V gene has CDR1 KGHSH and CDR2 LQKENI. The CDR3 length is 18 residues.

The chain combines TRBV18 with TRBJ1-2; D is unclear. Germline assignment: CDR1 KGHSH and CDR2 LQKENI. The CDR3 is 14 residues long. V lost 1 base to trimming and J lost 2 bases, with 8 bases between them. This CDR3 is CASSPQEGNYGYTF. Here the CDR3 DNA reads TGTGCCAGCTCACCACAGGAAGGGAACTATGGCTACACCTTC.

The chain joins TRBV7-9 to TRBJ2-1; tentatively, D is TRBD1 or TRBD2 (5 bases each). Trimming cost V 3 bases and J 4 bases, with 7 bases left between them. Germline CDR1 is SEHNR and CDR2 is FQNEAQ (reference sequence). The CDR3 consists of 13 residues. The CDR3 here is CASSFGAYNEQFF. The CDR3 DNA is TGTGCCAGCAGCTTCGGGGCGTACAATGAGCAGTTCTTC.

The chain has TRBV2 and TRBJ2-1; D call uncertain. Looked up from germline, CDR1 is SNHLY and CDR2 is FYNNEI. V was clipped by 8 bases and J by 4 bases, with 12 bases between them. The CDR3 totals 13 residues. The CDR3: CASSQAFYNEQFF. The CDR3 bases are TGTGCCAGCTCCCAGGCCTTTTACAATGAGCAGTTCTTC.

CDR3 nucleotide sequence: TGTGCCAGCTCACGAAACCCGGGGGCTAGCGGGAGCATCGAGCAGTACTTC. Amino acids: CASSRNPGASGSIEQYF. The rearrangement uses TRBV18 and TRBJ2-7; 10 bases map to TRBD2. The ends lost 4 bases at V and 6 bases at J; junction bases unmatched: 15. From germline, CDR1 is KGHSH and CDR2 LQKENI. This CDR3 has 17 residues.

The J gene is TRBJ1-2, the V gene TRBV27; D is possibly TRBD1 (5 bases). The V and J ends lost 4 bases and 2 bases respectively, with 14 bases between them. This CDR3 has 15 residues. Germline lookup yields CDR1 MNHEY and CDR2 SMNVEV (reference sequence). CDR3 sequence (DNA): TGTGCCAGCAGTTCCACGAGACAGCAGAACTATGGCTACACCTTC. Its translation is CASSSTRQQNYGYTF.

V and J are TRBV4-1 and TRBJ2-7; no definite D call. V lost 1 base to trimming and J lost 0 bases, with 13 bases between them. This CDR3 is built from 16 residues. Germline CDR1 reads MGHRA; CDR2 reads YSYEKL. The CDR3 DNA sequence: TGCGCCAGCAGCCAAGTGGTCAGGATCAGCTCCTACGAGCAGTACTTC. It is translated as CASSQVVRISSYEQYF.

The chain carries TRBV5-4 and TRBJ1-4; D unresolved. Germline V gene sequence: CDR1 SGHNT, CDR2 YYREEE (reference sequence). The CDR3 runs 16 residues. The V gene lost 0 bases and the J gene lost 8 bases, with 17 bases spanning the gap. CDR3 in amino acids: CASSLETRTGGEKLFF. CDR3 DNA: TGTGCCAGCAGCTTGGAAACCCGGACGGGAGGCGAAAAACTGTTTTTT.

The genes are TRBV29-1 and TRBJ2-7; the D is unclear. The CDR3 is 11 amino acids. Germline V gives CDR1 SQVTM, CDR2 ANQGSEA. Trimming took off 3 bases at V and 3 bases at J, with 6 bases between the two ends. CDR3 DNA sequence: TGCAGCGTTGAGGGGAACTACGAGCAGTACTTC. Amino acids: CSVEGNYEQYF.

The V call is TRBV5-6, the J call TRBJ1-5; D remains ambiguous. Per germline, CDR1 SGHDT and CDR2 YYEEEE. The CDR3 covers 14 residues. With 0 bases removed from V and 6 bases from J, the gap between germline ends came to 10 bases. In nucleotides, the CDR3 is TGTGCCAGCAGCTTGGGAGGAGTTACTCAGCCCCAGCATTTT. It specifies CASSLGGVTQPQHF.

The CDR3 DNA follows: TGCAGTGCTGAGGGTGTTGGCTACACCTTC. Residues: CSAEGVGYTF. This chain joins TRBV20-1 and TRBJ1-2; D unresolved. In germline, CDR1 is DFQATT, CDR2 SNEGSKA (reference sequence). Trimming removed 5 bases at V and 7 bases at J, with 8 bases between. This CDR3 has 10 residues.

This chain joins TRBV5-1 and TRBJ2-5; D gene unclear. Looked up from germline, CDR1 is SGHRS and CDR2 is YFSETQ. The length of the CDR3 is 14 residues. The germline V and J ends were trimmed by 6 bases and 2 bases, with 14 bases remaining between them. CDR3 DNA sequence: TGCGCCAGCACACAAGACTTATCTCAAGAGACCCAGTACTTC. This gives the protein CASTQDLSQETQYF.

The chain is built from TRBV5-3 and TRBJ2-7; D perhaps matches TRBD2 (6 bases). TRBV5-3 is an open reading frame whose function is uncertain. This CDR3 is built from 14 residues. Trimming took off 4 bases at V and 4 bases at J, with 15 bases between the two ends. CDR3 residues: CARSTSQHPYEQYF. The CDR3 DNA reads TGTGCCAGAAGCACTAGCCAGCACCCATACGAGCAGTACTTC.

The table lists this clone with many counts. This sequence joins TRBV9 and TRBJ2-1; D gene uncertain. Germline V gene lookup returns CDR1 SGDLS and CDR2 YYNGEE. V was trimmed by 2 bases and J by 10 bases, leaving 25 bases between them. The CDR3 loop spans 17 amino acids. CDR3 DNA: TGTGCCAGCAGCGTCGACCCAGGCGTTACTCACGGTGGGGAGCAGTTCTTC. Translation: CASSVDPGVTHGGEQFF.

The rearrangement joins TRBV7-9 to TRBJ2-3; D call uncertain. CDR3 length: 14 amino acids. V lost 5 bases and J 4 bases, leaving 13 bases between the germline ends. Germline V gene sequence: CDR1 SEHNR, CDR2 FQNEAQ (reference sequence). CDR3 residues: CASSRYSGADTQYF. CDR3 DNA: TGTGCCAGCAGCCGTTACTCCGGCGCAGATACGCAGTATTTT.